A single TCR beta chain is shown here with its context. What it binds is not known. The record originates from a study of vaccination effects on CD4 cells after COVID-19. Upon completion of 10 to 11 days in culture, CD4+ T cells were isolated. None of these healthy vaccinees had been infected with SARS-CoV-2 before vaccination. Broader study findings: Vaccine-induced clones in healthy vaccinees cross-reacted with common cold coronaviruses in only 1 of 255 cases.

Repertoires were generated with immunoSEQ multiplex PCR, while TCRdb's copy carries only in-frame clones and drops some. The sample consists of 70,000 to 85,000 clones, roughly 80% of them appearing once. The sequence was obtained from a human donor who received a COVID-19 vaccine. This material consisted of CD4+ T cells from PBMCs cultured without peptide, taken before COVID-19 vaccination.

The chain's CDR3 is CASSYEGMNTEAFF. In DNA, the CDR3 is TGTGCCAGCAGTTATGAGGGGATGAACACTGAAGCTTTCTTT. The V call is TRBV6-5, the J call TRBJ1-1; D perhaps matches TRBD1 (5 bases). The length of the CDR3 is 14 residues. Germline V gene sequence: CDR1 MNHEY, CDR2 SVGAGI. V was clipped by 3 bases and J by 0 bases, with 8 bases between them.